This TCR beta chain was sequenced during a study of blood T cell repertoires in COVID-19. Study summary: The United States, Italy and Spain supplied acute and convalescent COVID-19 samples. The cDNA or gDNA used as material had been derived from T cells, B-cell-depleted T cells, or PBMCs.

Authors' data handling: From reference gene primer amplification, estimates of nucleated cell counts were derived. Assay: immunoSEQ multiplex PCR; the TCRdb copy retains only in-frame clones and omits some. The DNA gave D and trimming, while V, J and clone size come from that table. The sample shows 250,000 or so clones, around nine tenths of them seen only once. With 6 bases clipped from V and 5 bases from J, the junction kept 3 bases outside the gene matches. CDR3 size: 13 residues. Germline V gene sequence: CDR1 MNHEY, CDR2 SVGEGT. This TCR was sampled from an elderly man with acute or convalescent COVID-19. The gene calls are TRBV6-2 or TRBV6-3 and TRBJ2-7; 11 positions match TRBD2. Source material: peripheral blood. The CDR3 here is CASRPSGRHEQYF. The CDR3 region has the DNA TGTGCCAGCAGGCCTAGCGGGAGGCACGAGCAGTACTTC.